Below are 28 T cell receptor beta chains sequenced from a single sample in a study of blood T cell repertoires in COVID-19. TCRdb keeps only in-frame clones here, not all; method: immunoSEQ multiplex PCR. The data hold some 170,000 clones, with 80% to 90% observed a single time. The sequenced sample was peripheral blood. These receptors originate from a woman aged 50 to 60 with acute or convalescent COVID-19.

The chain recombines TRBV6-6 with TRBJ2-3, with D maybe TRBD1 (5 bases). This CDR3 has 14 residues. V lost 0 bases, J lost 4 bases, and 8 bases lay in between. Looked up from germline, CDR1 is MNHNY and CDR2 is SVGAGI (reference sequence). The CDR3 loop reads CASSYSVGPDTQYF. In DNA form, the CDR3 reads TGTGCCAGCAGTTACTCCGTGGGGCCAGATACGCAGTATTTT.

V is TRBV24-1 and J is TRBJ1-4; 7 nucleotides align to TRBD1. Germline loops: CDR1 KGHDR, CDR2 SFDVKD. This CDR3 contains 15 residues. Trimming took 4 bases from V and 5 from J; bases not matched to a gene: 6. Here the CDR3 reads CATSEGGTENEKLFF. For the CDR3, the DNA is TGTGCCACCAGTGAGGGCGGGACAGAGAATGAAAAACTGTTTTTT.

The CDR3 DNA reads TGTGCCAGCAGCTACAGGGTCTATGGCTACACCTTC. Translation: CASSYRVYGYTF. The chain employs TRBV5-6 and TRBJ1-2, with D tentatively TRBD1 (6 bases). Germline lookup yields CDR1 SGHDT and CDR2 YYEEEE. This CDR3 spans 12 amino acids. V dropped 3 bases and J dropped 4 bases, with 7 bases sitting between them.

The rearrangement joins TRBV14 to TRBJ2-1, with D perhaps TRBD2 (6 bases). Trimming pared 4 bases from V and 2 bases from J, leaving 15 bases between. Germline values: CDR1 SGHDN, CDR2 FVKESK. This CDR3 has 16 amino acids. Written as DNA, the CDR3 is TGTGCCAGCAGCCTCCTAGGTGGAGGGGCCTACAATGAGCAGTTCTTC. It translates to CASSLLGGGAYNEQFF.

The chain carries TRBV23-1 and TRBJ1-5; D not resolved. TRBV23-1 is known as an ORF, though its function is uncertain. V lost 4 bases and J lost 2, with 12 bases in between. This CDR3 is 15 amino acids long. The CDR3 spells CASSRPKEGNQPQHF. The CDR3 bases are TGCGCCAGCAGTCGCCCCAAGGAGGGCAATCAGCCCCAGCATTTT.

The rearrangement uses TRBV5-6 and TRBJ2-5; D possibly corresponds to TRBD1 (5 bases). The CDR3 is 13 residues long. Germline-derived CDR1 and CDR2 are SGHDT and YYEEEE. V was cut by 3 bases and J by 0 bases, with 6 bases left in between. CDR3 DNA: TGTGCCAGCAGCTCGGACAACCAAGAGACCCAGTACTTC. It yields the protein CASSSDNQETQYF.

The rearrangement uses TRBV7-9 and TRBJ1-2; 8 bases are a match to TRBD1. Trimming cost V 4 bases and J 6 bases; bases outside gene matches: 4. Germline V gives CDR1 SEHNR, CDR2 FQNEAQ (reference sequence). The CDR3 spans 13 residues. CDR3 amino acids: CASSSYRGDGYTF. Written as DNA, the CDR3 is TGTGCCAGCAGCTCCTACAGGGGGGATGGCTACACCTTC.

The chain employs TRBV7-8 and TRBJ1-2, with 9 positions matching TRBD1. The germline V gene encodes CDR1 SGHVS and CDR2 FQNEAQ. Unmatched junction bases numbered 10, after V lost 11 bases and J lost 6 bases. The CDR3 loop spans 13 amino acids. The CDR3 nucleotides read TGTGCCGGTGATTCCGGGACAGGGAATGGCTACACCTTC. Protein sequence: CAGDSGTGNGYTF.

This chain links TRBV15 with TRBJ2-3; 7 nucleotides line up with TRBD1. J was trimmed by 3 bases and V by 1 base; bases with no gene match: 7. Per the germline V gene, CDR1 is LNHNV and CDR2 is YYDKDF (reference sequence). The CDR3 totals 16 residues. This CDR3 is CATSRVRGGATDTQYF. The CDR3 DNA follows: TGTGCCACCAGCAGAGTTAGAGGGGGCGCGACAGATACGCAGTATTTT.

Written as DNA, the CDR3 is TGTGCCAGCAGCTTAGTCGGGACAGGGGACACTGAAGCTTTCTTT. This codes for CASSLVGTGDTEAFF. V and J are TRBV11-3 and TRBJ1-1, with TRBD1 identical over 10 bases. This CDR3 contains 15 residues. J lost 3 bases, V lost 1 base, and 2 bases had no gene match. Germline V gives CDR1 SGHNT, CDR2 YENEEA.

The chain uses TRBV2 and TRBJ1-1; 8 bases are shared with TRBD1. The CDR3 is made up of 18 amino acids. V gave up 5 bases and J gave up 4 bases; unmatched junction bases: 18. Germline CDR1 reads SNHLY; CDR2 reads FYNNEI. The CDR3 DNA sequence: TGTGCCAGCAGTCCGATGTGGGGACAGGAGTTCGTTGTCACTGAAGCTTTCTTT. Its protein product is CASSPMWGQEFVVTEAFF. Full variable domain (missing parts from reference TRBV2 and TRBJ1-1): EPEVTQTPSHQVTQMGQEVILRCVPISNHLYFYWYRQILGQKVEFLVSFYNNEISEKSEIFDDQFSVERPDGSNFTLKIRSTKLEDSAMYFCASSPMWGQEFVVTEAFFGQGTRLTVV.

The chain has TRBV18 and TRBJ1-2, with a tentative D call TRBD1 (6 bases). CDR3 length equals 15 residues. The germline CDR1 and CDR2 sequences are KGHSH and LQKENI. V lost 3 bases and J 2 bases, leaving 13 bases between the germline ends. This CDR3 reads CASSPNREGNYGYTF. The CDR3 DNA reads as TGTGCCAGCTCACCGAACAGGGAGGGAAACTATGGCTACACCTTC.

There are a few counts of this clone. The chain has TRBV13 and TRBJ2-7; possibly TRBD1 for D (6 bases). CDR1 is PRHDT, CDR2 FYEKMQ, per germline (reference sequence). The length of the CDR3 is 14 residues. The germline V and J ends were trimmed by 0 bases and 2 bases, with 8 bases remaining between them. The CDR3 sequence: CASSLGTGTYEQYF. The CDR3 region has the DNA TGTGCCAGCAGCTTAGGGACAGGAACCTACGAGCAGTACTTC.

This clone was seen more than once but under ten times. The chain employs TRBV6-2 or TRBV6-3 and TRBJ1-1; D is undetermined. CDR3 length equals 14 residues. From germline, CDR1 is MNHEY and CDR2 SVGEGT. V shed 5 bases and J shed 4 bases, with 14 bases lying between them. The CDR3 DNA sequence: TGTGCCAGCAGTATCAGGAGGGAGGGCACTGAAGCTTTCTTT. Translation gives CASSIRREGTEAFF.

The V call is TRBV3-1 (or the pseudogene TRBV3-2), the J call TRBJ2-7, with TRBD2 identical over 12 bases. Germline values: CDR1 LGHDT, CDR2 YNNKEL (reference sequence). The J segment lost 6 bases and the V segment lost 1 base, leaving 4 bases of the junction unmatched. This CDR3 has 15 amino acids. CDR3 DNA: TGTGCCAGCAGCCAAGGACTAGCGGGGGCGGGCGAGCAGTACTTC. It encodes CASSQGLAGAGEQYF.

The chain is built from TRBV29-1 and TRBJ2-5, with TRBD2 identical over 7 bases. The CDR3 totals 12 residues. Trimming removed 4 bases from V and 4 bases from J; junction bases left unmatched: 3. The germline CDR1 and CDR2 sequences are SQVTM and ANQGSEA. In DNA, the CDR3 is TGCAGCGTTGCCCCGGGGGGAGAGACCCAGTACTTC. This codes for CSVAPGGETQYF.

This sequence joins TRBV6-5 and TRBJ1-1, with D maybe TRBD1 (6 bases). CDR1 is MNHEY, CDR2 SVGAGI, per germline. The CDR3 is 14 amino acids. V lost 7 bases to trimming and J lost 3 bases, with 15 bases between them. This CDR3 is CASTGGAGDTEAFF. The CDR3 DNA is TGTGCCAGCACGGGGGGCGCCGGGGACACTGAAGCTTTCTTT.

This chain connects TRBV24-1 to TRBJ2-1; 16 bases line up with TRBD2. Germline CDR1 is KGHDR and CDR2 is SFDVKD. The CDR3 is made up of 17 amino acids. The ends lost 10 bases at V and 7 bases at J; junction bases unmatched: 12. This CDR3 is CATSPGLAGGPGNEQFF. In nucleotides, the CDR3 is TGTGCCACGTCGCCGGGACTAGCGGGAGGGCCGGGAAATGAGCAGTTCTTC.

The chain is built from TRBV4-3 and TRBJ2-6; the D gene is possibly TRBD1 (5 bases). CDR1 and CDR2 (germline): LGHNA, YSLEER. The V end lost 1 base, the J end lost 4 bases, and 14 bases lay between the germline ends. The CDR3 runs to 17 residues. The CDR3 here is CASSQGTPHSGANVLTF. Written as DNA, the CDR3 is TGCGCCAGCAGCCAAGGGACACCACATTCCGGGGCCAACGTCCTGACTTTC.

The V and J genes are TRBV19 and TRBJ1-4; possibly TRBD1 for D (6 bases). The CDR3 has 15 amino acids. The V end lost 4 bases, the J end lost 8 bases, and 17 bases lay between the germline ends. The germline gives CDR1 LNHDA, CDR2 SQIVND (reference sequence). This chain's CDR3 is CASSRSGALGEKLFF. CDR3 DNA: TGTGCCAGTAGTAGGTCAGGGGCGCTTGGGGAAAAACTGTTTTTT.

For the CDR3, the DNA is TGTGCCATCAGTGAGTCGACTAGCGAAAGGAGGACCCAGTACTTC. Encoded protein: CAISESTSERRTQYF. The J gene is TRBJ2-5, the V gene TRBV10-3, with 8 bases aligning to TRBD2. Germline trimming cut 0 bases from V and 7 bases from J; bases unmatched to any gene: 7. From germline, CDR1 is ENHRY and CDR2 SYGVKD. CDR3 length: 15 amino acids.

V is TRBV7-2 and J is TRBJ2-7; a possible D gene is TRBD2 (6 bases). This CDR3 is built from 13 residues. CDR1 SGHTA and CDR2 FQGNSA come from the germline V gene. V lost 1 base and J 3 bases, leaving 7 bases between the germline ends. The CDR3 sequence is CASSLVSGYEQYF. The CDR3 DNA sequence: TGTGCCAGCAGCTTAGTTAGCGGCTACGAGCAGTACTTC. The full variable domain, in which reference TRBV7-2 and TRBJ2-7 provide the parts outside the CDR3, is GAGVSQSPSNKVTEKGKDVELRCDPISGHTALYWYRQSLGQGLEFLIYFQGNSAPDKSGLPSDRFSAERTGGSVSTLTIQRTQQEDSAVYLCASSLVSGYEQYFGPGTRLTVT.

The V and J genes are TRBV2 and TRBJ2-4, with 9 nucleotides matching TRBD2. Looked up from germline, CDR1 is SNHLY and CDR2 is FYNNEI. The ends lost 2 bases at V and 7 bases at J; junction bases unmatched: 6. There are 15 residues in the CDR3. The DNA for the CDR3 is TGTGCCAGCAGTGAAACGCGGGGGGGCGGGAACATTCAGTACTTC. Amino acids: CASSETRGGGNIQYF.

The chain has TRBV9 and TRBJ2-3; D is undetermined. The CDR3 is 12 residues long. Between the trimmed V and J ends, which lost 0 bases and 5 bases, there was a span of 4 bases. From germline, CDR1 is SGDLS and CDR2 YYNGEE. CDR3 protein: CASSVDKDTQYF. Written as DNA, the CDR3 is TGTGCCAGCAGCGTAGACAAAGATACGCAGTATTTT.

This chain joins TRBV27 and TRBJ1-5, with TRBD1 matching over 9 bases. This CDR3 is built from 16 residues. V lost 2 bases and J lost 0; bases outside the gene matches: 2. Per the germline V gene, CDR1 is MNHEY and CDR2 is SMNVEV (reference sequence). The CDR3 is CASSLGTGISNQPQHF. CDR3 DNA sequence: TGTGCCAGCAGTTTAGGGACAGGGATTAGCAATCAGCCCCAGCATTTT.

In its sample, this clone was seen a few times. V is TRBV25-1 and J is TRBJ1-2, with D possibly matching TRBD1 (5 bases). V was cut by 3 bases and J by 7 bases, with 15 bases left in between. CDR1 and CDR2 (germline): MGHDK, SYGVNS. The CDR3 consists of 14 residues. The DNA for the CDR3 is TGTGCCAGCAGTGAGGTGAAGGGGTATAGTGGCTACACCTTC. It encodes CASSEVKGYSGYTF.

J is TRBJ1-5 and V is TRBV3-1 (or the pseudogene TRBV3-2); the D gene is possibly TRBD1 (5 bases). CDR1 is LGHDT, CDR2 YNNKEL, per germline (reference sequence). The CDR3 has 14 residues. Trimming removed 4 bases from V and 4 bases from J, with 11 bases in between. CDR3 loop: CASSLRRGNQPQHF. CDR3 in DNA: TGTGCCAGCAGCCTGCGACGGGGGAATCAGCCCCAGCATTTT.

The V and J genes are TRBV5-4 and TRBJ2-1; TRBD2 matches at 7 bases. The CDR3 totals 15 residues. Germline V CDR1 and CDR2: SGHNT, YYREEE (reference sequence). The junction had 6 bases not matched to a gene; V was cut back by 0 bases and J by 6 bases. This chain's CDR3 is CASSLGGREFNEQFF. The CDR3 nucleotides are TGTGCCAGCAGCTTGGGAGGGAGGGAATTCAATGAGCAGTTCTTC.